Listed here are 10 T cell receptor beta chains from one sample, sequenced in a study of kidney transplant recipient with SARS-CoV-2 infection. TCRdb reanalysed the reads using MiXCR and keeps one entry per CDR3 protein. The sample lists about 250,000 distinct CDR3 sequences, 29% occurring once. The specimen was a blood sample, collected at baseline and between days 110 and 120 from a kidney transplant recipient. The receptors were sampled from a male patient between 25 and 39 years old who had COVID-19 and was a kidney transplant recipient. Part of the T cell pool may stem from the graft donor.

The chain uses TRBV28 and TRBJ2-5; no definite D call. Germline values: CDR1 MDHEN, CDR2 SYDVKM. With 2 bases removed from V and 3 bases from J, the gap between germline ends came to 13 bases. This CDR3 is 15 amino acids long. The CDR3 DNA reads TGTGCCAGCAGTTTACTGCGAGGACCGAAAGAGACCCAGTACTTC. It codes for CASSLLRGPKETQYF.

This clonotype was detected many times. The chain uses TRBV12-5 and TRBJ1-2, with a tentative D call TRBD1 (5 bases). Trimming removed 5 bases from V and 4 bases from J, with 23 bases in between. CDR1 and CDR2 (germline): LGHNT, FRNRAP. This CDR3 is 17 amino acids long. The CDR3 loop reads CASGRAYLQGKTYGYTF. In DNA, the CDR3 is TGTGCTAGTGGTCGGGCTTATTTGCAGGGAAAGACCTATGGCTACACCTTC.

In regard to this clonotype: A much more abundant neighbour one base away suggests this may be a read error. The rearrangement joins TRBV18 to TRBJ1-4, with a weak D call TRBD1 (5 bases). Germline V lookup: CDR1 KGHSH, CDR2 LQKENI. The CDR3 totals 15 residues. The CDR3 bases are TGTGCCAGCTCATACCGGGACCAAAGGCGGGAAAAACTGTCTTTT. Translation gives CASSYRDQRREKLSF.

For this clonotype: A much bigger clone sits one base away, suggesting this may be a read error. The genes are TRBV5-1 and TRBJ1-4; no clear D. The CDR3 runs 15 residues. Germline CDR1 is SGHRS and CDR2 is YFSETQ. Trimming removed 7 bases at V and 7 bases at J, with 20 bases between. In DNA, the CDR3 is TGCGCCAGCGGCGCGCACAGTATAATCCCTGAAAAACTGTTTTTT. Translated: CASGAHSIIPEKLFF.

A remark on this clonotype: This clone may be a read error of a much larger clone one base away. The rearrangement joins TRBV9 to TRBJ1-5; no clear D gene. The V gene lost 4 bases and the J gene lost 12 bases, with 20 bases spanning the gap. Germline loops: CDR1 SGDLS, CDR2 YYNGEE. This CDR3 has 14 amino acids. The DNA of the CDR3 is TGTGCCAGCAGCCCCCGGTGGGATTCGCCGCTCCAGCATTTT. Translation: CASSPRWDSPLQHF.

This clonotype showed up many times. CDR3 DNA sequence: TGTGCCAGCAGTCTGCGGCGGATCATGAACACTGAAGCTTTCTTT. Translated, it gives CASSLRRIMNTEAFF. This chain links TRBV28 with TRBJ1-1; D uncertain. V gave up 5 bases and J gave up 0 bases, with 13 bases separating them. Germline CDR1 MDHEN, CDR2 SYDVKM. The CDR3 extends over 15 amino acids. The full variable domain, its missing parts supplied by reference TRBV28 and TRBJ1-1, is DVKVTQSSRYLVKRTGEKVFLECVQDMDHENMFWYRQDPGLGLRLIYFSYDVKMKEKGDIPEGYSVSREKKERFSLILESASTNQTSMYLCASSLRRIMNTEAFFGQGTRLTVV.

Remarks on this clonotype: This may be a read error: a much more frequent sequence differs by one nucleotide. The chain joins TRBV20-1 to TRBJ2-7, with 7 nucleotides matching TRBD2. Germline assignment: CDR1 DFQATT and CDR2 SNEGSKA (reference sequence). CDR3 length equals 12 residues. CDR3 sequence (DNA): TGCAATGTTGGGGGAGGGTCTAGCGAGCAGTACTTC. It yields the protein CNVGGGSSEQYF.

At least ten counts were recorded for this clonotype. The rearrangement uses TRBV12-3 or TRBV12-4 and TRBJ2-4; tentatively, D is TRBD1 or TRBD2 (5 bases each). V lost 5 bases and J 7 bases, leaving 15 bases between the germline ends. This CDR3 has 14 amino acids. CDR3 sequence reads: CASSNAGSPNIQYF. The CDR3 region has the DNA TGTGCCAGCAGTAACGCAGGGAGCCCGAACATTCAGTACTTC.

This clonotype was observed at least ten times. This chain connects TRBV6-2 or TRBV6-3 to TRBJ1-5; no clear D. The germline V gene has CDR1 MNHEY and CDR2 SVGEGT. The CDR3 spans 14 residues. The V end was cut by 9 bases, the J end by 0 bases, with 12 bases between. The CDR3 here is CASRVGNSNQPQHF. DNA of the CDR3: TGTGCCAGTCGCGTTGGGAATAGCAATCAGCCCCAGCATTTT.

This clonotype appeared once. This sequence may be a read error, since a much larger clone differs from it by one base. This chain joins TRBV5-4 and TRBJ1-2; unclear D gene. Germline CDR1 SGHNT, CDR2 YYREEE (reference sequence). CDR3 length: 16 residues. Trimming stripped 7 bases from V and 4 bases from J, with 23 bases between. The CDR3 reads CASWRNVPGETYGYTF. In DNA, the CDR3 is TGTGCCAGCTGGCGGAACGTACCAGGAGAGACCTATGGCTACACCTTC.